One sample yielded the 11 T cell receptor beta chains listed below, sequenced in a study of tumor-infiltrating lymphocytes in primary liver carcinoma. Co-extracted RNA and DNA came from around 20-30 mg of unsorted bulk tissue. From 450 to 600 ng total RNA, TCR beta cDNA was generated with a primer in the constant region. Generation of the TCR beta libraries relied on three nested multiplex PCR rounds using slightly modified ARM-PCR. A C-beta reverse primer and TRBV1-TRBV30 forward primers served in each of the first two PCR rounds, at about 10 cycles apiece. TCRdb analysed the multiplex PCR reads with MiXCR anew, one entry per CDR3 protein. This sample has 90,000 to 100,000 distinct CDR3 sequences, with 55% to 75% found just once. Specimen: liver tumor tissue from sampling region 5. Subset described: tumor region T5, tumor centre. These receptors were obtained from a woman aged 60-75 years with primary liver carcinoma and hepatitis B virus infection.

The CDR3 reads CATNLGGHTEAFF. In DNA form, the CDR3 reads TGTGCCACCAACTTAGGAGGCCACACTGAAGCTTTCTTT. This sequence joins TRBV7-9 and TRBJ1-1, with no clear D. V lost 10 bases and J lost 3, with 15 bases in between. Germline V CDR1 and CDR2: SEHNR, FQNEAQ (reference sequence). The CDR3 contains 13 residues.

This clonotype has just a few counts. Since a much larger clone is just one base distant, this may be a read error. This chain's CDR3 is CASSEPQDTDTQYF. The DNA for the CDR3 is TGTGCCAGCAGTGAACCGCAGGACACAGATACGCAGTATTTT. The chain employs TRBV6-1 and TRBJ2-3; no reliable D call. V was shortened by 2 bases and J by 2 bases, with 8 bases between the two germline ends. This CDR3 spans 14 amino acids. Germline V gene sequence: CDR1 MNHNS, CDR2 SASEGT.

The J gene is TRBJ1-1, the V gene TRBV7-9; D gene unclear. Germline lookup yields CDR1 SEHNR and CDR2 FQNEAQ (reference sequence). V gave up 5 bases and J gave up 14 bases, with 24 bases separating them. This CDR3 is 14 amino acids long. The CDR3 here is CASSPQRSVSGAFF. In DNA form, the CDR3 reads TGTGCCAGCAGCCCACAGAGGAGCGTTTCCGGAGCCTTCTTT. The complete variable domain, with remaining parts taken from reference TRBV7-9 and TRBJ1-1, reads DTGVSQNPRHKITKRGQNVTFRCDPISEHNRLYWYRQTLGQGPEFLTYFQNEAQLEKSRLLSDRFSAERPKGSFSTLEIQRTEQGDSAMYLCASSPQRSVSGAFFGQGTRLTVV.

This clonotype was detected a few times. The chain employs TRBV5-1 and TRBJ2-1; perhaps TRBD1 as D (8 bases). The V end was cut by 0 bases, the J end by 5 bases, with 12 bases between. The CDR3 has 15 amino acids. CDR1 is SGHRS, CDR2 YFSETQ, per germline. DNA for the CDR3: TGCGCCAGCAGCTTGGGGACAGGGAGGGACAATGAGCAGTTCTTC. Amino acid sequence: CASSLGTGRDNEQFF.

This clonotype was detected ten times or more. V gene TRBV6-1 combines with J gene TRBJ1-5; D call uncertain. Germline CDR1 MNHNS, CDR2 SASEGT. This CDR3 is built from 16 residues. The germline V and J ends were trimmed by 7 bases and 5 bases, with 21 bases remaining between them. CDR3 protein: CASTRHYPSPDQPQHF. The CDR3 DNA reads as TGTGCCAGCACCCGCCACTACCCTAGCCCCGATCAGCCCCAGCATTTT.

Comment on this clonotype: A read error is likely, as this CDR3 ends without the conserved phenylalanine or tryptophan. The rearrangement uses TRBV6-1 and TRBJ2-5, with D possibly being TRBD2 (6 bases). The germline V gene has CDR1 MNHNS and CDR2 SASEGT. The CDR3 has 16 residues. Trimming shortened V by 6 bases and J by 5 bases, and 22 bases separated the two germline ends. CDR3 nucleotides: TGTGCCAGCAGCCCAAAACGGCTAGCGAGAGACGAGACCCAGTACTTA. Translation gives CASSPKRLARDETQYL.

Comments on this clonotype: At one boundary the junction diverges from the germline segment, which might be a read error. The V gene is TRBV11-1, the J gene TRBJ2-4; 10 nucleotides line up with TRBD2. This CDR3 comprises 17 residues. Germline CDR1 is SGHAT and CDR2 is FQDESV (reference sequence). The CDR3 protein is CASSSRRTSGNTNIQYF. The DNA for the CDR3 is TGTGCTAGCAGCTCGAGAAGGACTAGCGGTAACACAAACATTCAGTACTTC.

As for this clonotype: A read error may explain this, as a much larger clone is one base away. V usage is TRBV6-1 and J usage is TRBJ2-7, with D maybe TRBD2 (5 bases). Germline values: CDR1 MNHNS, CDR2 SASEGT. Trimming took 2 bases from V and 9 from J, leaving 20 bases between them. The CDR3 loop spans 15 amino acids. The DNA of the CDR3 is TGTGCCAGCAGTGAAATCTATCCGCCGAGCGGCGGGCAGTACTTC. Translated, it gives CASSEIYPPSGGQYF.

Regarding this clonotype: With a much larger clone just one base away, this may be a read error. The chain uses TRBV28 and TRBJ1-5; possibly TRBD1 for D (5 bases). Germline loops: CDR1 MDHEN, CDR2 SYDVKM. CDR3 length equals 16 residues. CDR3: CVSMRRGRGANQPQHF. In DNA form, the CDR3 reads TGTGTCAGCATGCGTAGAGGTAGAGGGGCCAATCAGCCCCAGCATTTT.

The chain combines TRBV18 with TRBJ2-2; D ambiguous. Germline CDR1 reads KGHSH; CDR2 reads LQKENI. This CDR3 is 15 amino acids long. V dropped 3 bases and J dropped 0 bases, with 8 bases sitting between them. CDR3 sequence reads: CASSPRSANTGELFF. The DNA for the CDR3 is TGTGCCAGCTCACCTCGGTCGGCGAACACCGGGGAGCTGTTTTTT.

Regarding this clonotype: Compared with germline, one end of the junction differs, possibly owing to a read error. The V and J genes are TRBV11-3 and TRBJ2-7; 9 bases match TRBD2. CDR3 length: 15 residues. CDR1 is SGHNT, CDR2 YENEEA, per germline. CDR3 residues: CASNLGTSSRREQYF. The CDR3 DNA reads TGTGCCAGCAACTTAGGGACTAGCAGTCGTCGGGAGCAGTACTTC.